These T cell receptor beta chains were read from a single sample in a study of CD8+CD57+ T cells in acquired aplastic anemia. TCRdb re-called the reads with MiXCR, one entry per CDR3 protein. The repertoire holds some 180,000 distinct CDR3 sequences, with around 63% as singletons. What was sequenced was sorted CD4+, CD8+, or CD8+CD57+ T cells (not recorded which) from PBMCs. The source is a human donor with aplastic anemia. Both conserved end residues are part of each CDR3. A D gene is named only where the DNA matches it firmly. Size values are once, few and many counts, or a class for expanded clones, and some rows have none.

j_call clone_size d_call v_call cdr3_nt cdr3_aa
TRBJ1-1 once . TRBV14 TGTGCCAGCAGCCTCCCACAGAACACTGAAGCTTTCTTT CASSLPQNTEAFF
TRBJ2-3 few TRBD1 TRBV4-1 TGCGCCAGCAGCTTCCGACAGGGGGGATGGGATACGCAGTATTTT CASSFRQGGWDTQYF
TRBJ2-7 . . TRBV12-5 TGTGCTAGTGGGGGCCGCTACGAGCAGTACTTC CASGGRYEQYF
TRBJ2-1 . . TRBV7-3 TGTGCCAGCAGCTTAACAGGGACTCAGTTCTTC CASSLTGTQFF
TRBJ1-2 . . TRBV7-8 TGTGCCAGCAGTTTTTTGTCCCAGGGGAACTATGGCTACGCCTTC CASSFLSQGNYGYAF
TRBJ2-3 once . TRBV25-1 TGTGCCAGCACTTTCTCCAGGGAGGCAGATACGCAGTATTTT CASTFSREADTQYF
TRBJ2-5 . TRBD1 TRBV7-8 TGTGCCAGCAATAATTGGGACAGGGTTGGAGAGACCCAGTACTTC CASNNWDRVGETQYF
TRBJ2-1 . . TRBV27 TGTGCCAGCAGTCCCTTCGTCCCGGGACCTATTAATGAGCAGTTCTTC CASSPFVPGPINEQFF
TRBJ2-7 many . TRBV5-1 TGCGCCAGCAGCGCGGGAAAGGGAGGATACGAGCAGTACTTC CASSAGKGGYEQYF
TRBJ1-2 many . TRBV2 TGTGCCAGCACCCGAGCCTATGGCTACACCTTC CASTRAYGYTF
TRBJ1-1 few . TRBV12-3/TRBV12-4 TGTGCCAGCAGTCACGGGGGGGCTGGCGCTGAAGCTTTCTTT CASSHGGAGAEAFF
TRBJ2-7 . . TRBV5-1 TGCGCCAGCAGCTTGGTCAGGGCGGCCTACGAGCAGTACTTC CASSLVRAAYEQYF
TRBJ2-3 . TRBD2 TRBV29-1 TGCAGCGTTGCAGGACTAGCGGGGGCCGCGGATACGCAGTATTTT CSVAGLAGAADTQYF
TRBJ2-1 . . TRBV20-1 TGCAGTGGGGGGGGCCCCAACAATGAGCAGTTCTTC CSGGGPNNEQFF
TRBJ1-1 once TRBD1 TRBV15 TGTGCCACCAGCAGGATAGGGGGCAAGGTCACTGAAGCTTTCTTT CATSRIGGKVTEAFF
TRBJ1-6 . . TRBV5-4 TGTGCCAGCAGCTTGGACCAACTGATTAATTCACCCCTCCACTTT CASSLDQLINSPLHF
TRBJ2-1 . . TRBV19 TGTGCCAGTAGTATCCTAGCGAACTCCTACAATGAGCAGTTCTTC CASSILANSYNEQFF
TRBJ1-2 once TRBD1 TRBV14 TGTGCCAGCAGCTTTGAGGGGGCGTCCGGCTACACCTTC CASSFEGASGYTF
TRBJ1-5 . TRBD1 TRBV7-8 TGTGCCAGCAGCCAACAGGGGGCGGGCAGCAATCAGCCCCAGCATTTT CASSQQGAGSNQPQHF
TRBJ2-7 many . TRBV20-1 TGCAGTGCATTATCCAGGGTAGAGGCCTACGAGCAGTACTTC CSALSRVEAYEQYF
TRBJ2-3 . TRBD2 TRBV29-1 TGCAGCGTTGCAACCGGGACTAGCATTGAAGATACGCAGTATTTT CSVATGTSIEDTQYF
TRBJ2-5 . . TRBV10-3 TGTGCCATCAATGAGTCTGGGCGCGAGGAGACCCAGTACTTC CAINESGREETQYF
TRBJ1-2 . TRBD1 TRBV20-1 TGCAGTGCCCTTCCCCCGGGACTAGCTAGCACAGGGGAGGCTAACTATGGCTACACCTTC CSALPPGLASTGEANYGYTF
TRBJ2-7 many TRBD1 TRBV5-6 TGTGCCAGCAGCTTGGTAGGACAGGGGGCCCACGAGCAGTACTTC CASSLVGQGAHEQYF
TRBJ2-7 . . TRBV4-1 TGCGCCAGCAGCCAAACAGGATCCGAGCAGTACTTC CASSQTGSEQYF
TRBJ2-5 few . TRBV7-2 TGTGCCAGCAGCTTAGCGAGGGTTCAAGAGACCCAGTACTTC CASSLARVQETQYF
TRBJ1-2 . TRBD1 TRBV20-1 TGCAGTGTGATCTTGGGGACAGGGGGCGATGGCTACACCTTC CSVILGTGGDGYTF
TRBJ2-2 many . TRBV20-1 TGCAGTGCCCGAGGTATGGGACATCCGAACACCGGGGAGCTGTTTTTT CSARGMGHPNTGELFF
TRBJ2-5 . . TRBV9 TGTGCCAGCAGCGTAGTGGGGGGCGGAGAGACCCAGTACTTC CASSVVGGGETQYF
TRBJ1-2 . TRBD1 TRBV5-1 TGCGCCAGCAGCTTGGGTCCCACGACAGGGGGTGATGGCTACACCTTC CASSLGPTTGGDGYTF
TRBJ1-2 few . TRBV24-1 TGTGCCACCAGTGAGGGTCGGGGGACCAACTATGGCTACACCTTC CATSEGRGTNYGYTF
TRBJ2-7 . TRBD2 TRBV20-1 TGCAGTGCTACAAAACTAGCGGGGGGGACCTACGAGCAGTACTTC CSATKLAGGTYEQYF
TRBJ2-6 . TRBD1 TRBV19 TGTGCCAGTACCGGACAGGGTTGGGCCAACGTCCTGACTTTC CASTGQGWANVLTF
TRBJ1-1 . . TRBV13 TGTGCCAGCAGGGAGGGCCCGAACACTGAAGCTTTCTTT CASREGPNTEAFF
TRBJ1-1 . . TRBV7-2 TGTGCCAGCAGCTTAGCGGTAGGGACTGAAGCTCTCTTT CASSLAVGTEALF
TRBJ2-3 . . TRBV14 TGTGCCAGCAGCCAAGCAGCGGGCCGGCGAGATACGCAGTATTTT CASSQAAGRRDTQYF
TRBJ2-5 . TRBD1 TRBV5-1 TGCGCCAGCAGCTTGGGACGGGGACAGGGTAGAGCCGAGACCCAGTACTTC CASSLGRGQGRAETQYF